This T cell receptor (beta chain) was identified during a study of blood T cell repertoires in COVID-19 (dated by TCRdb to the early 2020s). At the level of the whole study: Collaborator samples came from the United States, Italy and Spain and covered acute and convalescent phases of COVID-19. The dataset comprised deeply sampled blood TCRbeta repertoires from subjects exposed to, actively infected with, or recovered from COVID-19. The repertoires were made available in a free public database intended to serve as a resource for research on the immune response to SARS-CoV-2. The material from the prospective study consisted of cDNA or gDNA derived from T cells, B-cell-depleted T cells, or PBMCs. A de-identified subject ID, COVID-19 status, age in years and sex were almost always included in the sample metadata. Samples were obtained from the ongoing ImmuneRACE study (first 160 participants) and from 1,200 or so subjects provided by 6 global collaborators. Where available, HLA class I and class II types were taken from metadata supplied by the sample provider and were not determined by assay-based typing. Study-level results and caveats: The amount of clinical and demographic metadata varied by source and participant and was provided uncurated.

A note on this clone: This clone's antigen is unknown. Per-base quality was not reported, and no clone a single base away is much larger than it.

Samples from volunteer blood donors who had recovered from COVID-19 were contributed by a second Seattle source. Each collaborating institution followed its own protocols to collect whole blood in K2EDTA tubes. For TCRbeta analysis, collaborators shipped samples in one of three forms: frozen whole blood, isolated PBMCs, or DNA extracted from either of those sample types. The immunoSEQ Assay, a bias-controlled multiplex PCR, was used to amplify TCRbeta CDR3 regions from genomic DNA. The original pipeline was this. Nucleated cell counts per sample were estimated from amplification of reference gene primers within the assay. To quantify the absolute abundance of each unique TCRbeta CDR3 rearrangement, sequence reads were collapsed and filtered. For each sample, productive Simpson clonality was calculated as the square root of Simpson's diversity index across productive rearrangements. TCRdb's version of the immuneACCESS table is confined to in-frame rearrangements and falls short of the full clone set. An unresolved V gene accounts for under half of the shortfall where checked; the remainder is of unknown origin. The DNA was the basis for D and trimming; V, J and clone size are from that table. For this sample there are about 280,000 clones; 86% appear just once. Of the sample, 2.1% is held by the ten largest clones.

V has 3 bases trimmed and J has 6 bases trimmed; junction bases matching no gene number 6. The CDR3, cysteine through phenylalanine, is 15 amino acids long. Just the 45-base CDR3 DNA is kept, in frame starting at base 1. In the germline V gene (reference sequence), CDR1 corresponds to MNHEY and CDR2 to SMNVEV. This receptor was identified in a woman aged 25 to 39 who had recovered from COVID-19. Specimen: peripheral blood. This receptor chain uses TRBV27 and TRBJ2-1, with 9 bases aligning to TRBD1. The sequence in DNA is TGTGCCAGCAGTTTTGGGACAGGGAGTACCAATGAGCAGTTCTTC. Translated, this gives CASSFGTGSTNEQFF.